This T cell receptor (beta chain) is from a study of T cell responses to AZD1222 COVID-19 vaccine. Study outcomes and limitations: Reportedly, nearly half the spike-specific TCRs target unmutated variant regions. Baseline seropositives among AZD1222 recipients totaled only 5 to 7. Vaccine-associated CD4 TCRs spanned spike, dominant at 160-218 and 743-854. Repertoires were collected only later (after the peak T cell response had occurred).

This table comes from immunoSEQ multiplex PCR, and its TCRdb copy is limited to in-frame clones, with some not included. Altogether approximately 120,000 clones are present, 90% being singletons, with the ten largest covering roughly 7.8%. This clone has just one count. Its antigen is still unknown. The CDR3 totals 19 residues. V was cut by 0 bases and J by 7 bases, with 29 bases left in between. The V gene's germline CDR1 is SGHRS and CDR2 YFSETQ. This clonotype was obtained from an adult in good health. The chain carries TRBV5-1 and TRBJ2-7; D is perhaps TRBD2 (6 bases). The sequenced sample was peripheral blood, obtained on day 0 of AZD1222 vaccination. CDR3 DNA: TGCGCCAGCAGCTTGGCCGTTGGGGGGACTTTTCCATCTACGACGGAGCAGTACTTC. It yields the protein CASSLAVGGTFPSTTEQYF.